These T cell receptor beta chains were read from a single sample in a study of T cell responses to AZD1222 COVID-19 vaccine. Using immunoSEQ multiplex PCR, the repertoire was profiled, and TCRdb retains in-frame clones only, with some absent. The table records under 170,000 clones, 80% to 95% of them present only once. The source was peripheral blood, collected 28 days after the second AZD1222 dose. Source of these receptors: an adult who received the AZD1222 COVID-19 vaccine. Both conserved end residues are part of each CDR3. A D gene is named only where the DNA matches it firmly. Size tells how often a clone was seen (once, few, many) or the class of an expanded clone, and some rows leave it out.

v_call	d_call	j_call	clone_size	cdr3_aa	cdr3_nt
TRBV6-5	TRBD1	TRBJ2-7	NA	CASSYRDRDYEQYF	TGTGCCAGCAGTTACCGGGACAGGGACTACGAGCAGTACTTC
TRBV9	NA	TRBJ2-1	once	CASSALVPEQFF	TGTGCCAGCAGCGCGCTAGTTCCCGAGCAGTTCTTC
TRBV6-5	TRBD1	TRBJ1-1	NA	CASSPMTGVTEAFF	TGTGCCAGCAGTCCAATGACAGGGGTCACTGAAGCTTTCTTT
TRBV4-1	NA	TRBJ2-3	once	CASSQVRQGTDTQYF	TGCGCCAGCAGCCAAGTTAGGCAGGGCACAGATACGCAGTATTTT
TRBV3-1/TRBV3-2	NA	TRBJ2-5	NA	CASSQDPFLGETQYF	TGTGCCAGCAGCCAAGATCCGTTTCTGGGCGAGACCCAGTACTTC
TRBV25-1	NA	TRBJ2-1	NA	CASSLEVHNEQFF	TGTGCCAGCAGTCTAGAGGTTCACAATGAGCAGTTCTTC
TRBV2	NA	TRBJ2-7	NA	CASSGDSYEQYF	TGTGCCAGCAGTGGTGACTCCTACGAGCAGTACTTC
TRBV3-1/TRBV3-2	NA	TRBJ2-2	NA	CASSQTALHTRGRTGELFF	TGTGCCAGCAGCCAAACTGCGCTACATACTAGGGGGAGAACCGGGGAGCTGTTTTTT
TRBV5-1	NA	TRBJ2-2	NA	CASSSDSYTGELFF	TGCGCCAGCAGCTCAGACAGCTACACCGGGGAGCTGTTTTTT
TRBV6-5	NA	TRBJ2-2	NA	CASSYSSGYGTGELFF	TGTGCCAGCAGTTACTCGTCGGGGTACGGCACCGGGGAGCTGTTTTTT
TRBV2	NA	TRBJ1-2	NA	CASSEGSIYGYTF	TGTGCCAGCAGTGAGGGGAGCATCTATGGCTACACCTTC
TRBV29-1	TRBD1	TRBJ1-1	NA	CSVERGQGAAFF	TGCAGCGTTGAACGGGGACAGGGGGCGGCTTTCTTT
TRBV5-4	TRBD1	TRBJ1-2	NA	CASSLGGEGALGYTF	TGTGCCAGCAGCTTGGGGGGTGAGGGGGCGCTTGGCTACACCTTC
TRBV6-5	NA	TRBJ2-2	NA	CASGSSAANTGELFF	TGTGCCAGCGGTAGCTCAGCGGCGAACACCGGGGAGCTGTTTTTT
TRBV5-4	NA	TRBJ2-1	once	CASSLARPRYNEQFF	TGTGCCAGCAGCTTGGCCAGGCCGCGCTACAATGAGCAGTTCTTC
TRBV5-6	NA	TRBJ2-5	NA	CASSLVSAQETQYF	TGTGCCAGCAGCTTGGTTTCAGCCCAAGAGACCCAGTACTTC
TRBV6-1	NA	TRBJ1-5	few	CASSEFPGSYQPQHF	TGTGCCAGCAGTGAATTTCCAGGGAGCTACCAGCCCCAGCATTTT
TRBV4-1	TRBD2	TRBJ2-7	NA	CASSQFQTSGLFMSSYEQYF	TGCGCCAGCAGCCAATTTCAGACTAGCGGGCTTTTCATGAGCTCCTACGAGCAGTACTTC
TRBV12-3/TRBV12-4	NA	TRBJ1-1	once	CASSPSNTEAFF	TGTGCCAGCAGTCCGTCCAACACTGAAGCTTTCTTT
TRBV20-1	NA	TRBJ1-5	NA	CSASSGSNQPQHF	TGCAGTGCTAGTTCCGGCAGCAATCAGCCCCAGCATTTT
TRBV27	TRBD2	TRBJ2-2	NA	CASSLRRGSTGELFF	TGTGCCAGCAGTTTGAGGCGGGGGTCGACCGGGGAGCTGTTTTTT